What follows describes a single T cell receptor beta chain. The antigen remains undetermined. The sample originates from a study of CD8+ T cells in alopecia areata. Notes on the study in general: Lesional scalp exceeded normal scalp in clonality, especially in alopecia totalis/universalis.

The germline CDR1 and CDR2 sequences are MNHNY and SVGAGI (reference sequence). The CDR3 has 15 residues. V gave up 4 bases and J gave up 0 bases, with 9 bases separating them. cDNA prepared by RNA extraction and subsequent reverse transcription served as the template for sequencing. Using immunoSEQ multiplex PCR, the repertoire was profiled, and TCRdb retains in-frame clones only, with some absent. This table holds about 120,000 clones, about 60% found once. Sequenced input: CD4+ T cells sorted from blood. The origin of this receptor is a human donor in good health. This chain links TRBV6-6 with TRBJ1-4; no clear D gene. In nucleotides, the CDR3 is TGTGCCAGCAGTTCCTCCCCGGCAACTAATGAAAAACTGTTTTTT. It specifies CASSSSPATNEKLFF.